This T cell receptor beta chain is drawn from a study of memory CD4+ T cells and cytomegalovirus serostatus. In the original analysis: After removing out-of-frame reads, over 2 million distinct TCRbeta sequences remained. The data were produced by immunoSEQ multiplex PCR, yet TCRdb's version contains in-frame clones alone and is incomplete. The V and J calls and clone size come from that table; D and trimming were worked out from the DNA. The table shows approximately 74,000 clones, with about 80% occurring only once. CDR1 MDHEN and CDR2 SYDVKM come from the germline V gene. This CDR3 comprises 15 residues. V shed 1 base and J shed 9 bases, with 16 bases lying between them. As for this clone: The target antigen is unknown.

Study-level results: Suggested: most of the CMV-linked TCR signature lies in CD4+ memory cells.

Single viable CD3+CD4+CD8-CD45RO+ cells were sorted as the memory CD4+ T cells. After thawing, CD4+ T cells were positively selected. Sequencing was carried out using memory CD4+ T cells from blood. The chain has TRBV28 and TRBJ2-1, with D possibly being TRBD2 (5 bases). This receptor was taken from an adult in good health and CMV-seropositive. The CDR3 protein is CASSLLFPGGGEQFF. The CDR3 DNA sequence: TGTGCCAGCAGTTTATTGTTCCCAGGCGGAGGTGAGCAGTTCTTC.